Following are 9 T cell receptor beta chains from one sample sequenced in a study of T cell responses to AZD1222 COVID-19 vaccine. Here immunoSEQ multiplex PCR was the method, and the copy in TCRdb shows in-frame clones only, minus some. The sample carries more than 90,000 clones, 85% to 90% recorded once. The specimen was peripheral blood, collected 28 days after the second AZD1222 dose. These receptors came from an adult who received the AZD1222 COVID-19 vaccine.

The V gene is TRBV18, the J gene TRBJ1-2; weak D call: TRBD1 (6 bases). Germline V gene lookup returns CDR1 KGHSH and CDR2 LQKENI. Deletions cut 0 bases from V and 4 bases from J, with 15 bases between. The length of the CDR3 is 16 residues. This CDR3 is CASSPPVGGPFYGYTF. The CDR3 DNA reads as TGTGCCAGCTCACCACCGGTTGGGGGCCCTTTCTATGGCTACACCTTC.

The CDR3: CSGKKGDYGYTF. The CDR3 DNA follows: TGCAGCGGAAAAAAAGGGGACTATGGCTACACCTTC. The chain recombines TRBV29-1 with TRBJ1-2, with a possible D match to TRBD1 (5 bases). This CDR3 is built from 12 residues. Trimming removed 7 bases at V and 3 bases at J, with 12 bases between. CDR1 and CDR2 from the germline V gene are SQVTM and ANQGSEA.

The V gene is TRBV7-3, the J gene TRBJ1-2; possible D gene TRBD1, 6 bases. V gave up 5 bases and J gave up 8 bases, with 15 bases separating them. There are 13 residues in the CDR3. Looked up from germline, CDR1 is SGHTA and CDR2 is FQGTGA. The CDR3 protein is CASSGDIGRGYTF. The CDR3 bases are TGTGCCAGCAGCGGGGACATTGGGAGAGGCTACACCTTC.

J is TRBJ2-1 and V is TRBV6-6, with TRBD2 identical over 7 bases. Germline V CDR1 and CDR2: MNHNY, SVGAGI (reference sequence). The CDR3 has 14 residues. J was trimmed by 6 bases and V by 2 bases; bases with no gene match: 4. For the CDR3, the DNA is TGTGCCAGCAGTTACGAGGGACTACCCAATGAGCAGTTCTTC. Translating gives CASSYEGLPNEQFF.

This sequence joins TRBV6-2 or TRBV6-3 and TRBJ2-1, with 13 bases matching TRBD2. The CDR3 loop spans 15 amino acids. After removal of 4 bases from V and 8 bases from J, the junction contained 5 bases not matched to a gene. CDR1 MNHEY and CDR2 SVGEGT come from the germline V gene. The CDR3 protein is CASSSGLAGTYEQFF. In DNA, the CDR3 is TGTGCCAGCAGTTCGGGACTAGCGGGAACATATGAGCAGTTCTTC.

This clone turned up a few times. The rearrangement uses TRBV4-2 and TRBJ2-5; TRBD2 agrees at 10 bases. V lost 1 base to trimming and J lost 6 bases; unmatched junction nucleotides: 5. Germline V gene data show CDR1 as LGHNA and CDR2 as YNFKEQ. CDR3 length: 15 residues. This CDR3 is CASSQGTSGLQTQYF. Written as DNA, the CDR3 is TGTGCCAGCAGCCAAGGGACTAGCGGTTTGCAGACCCAGTACTTC.

The V and J genes are TRBV7-2 and TRBJ2-7, with no clear D. In germline, CDR1 is SGHTA, CDR2 FQGNSA. The length of the CDR3 is 13 residues. The V gene lost 6 bases and the J gene lost 3 bases, with 12 bases spanning the gap. CDR3 in DNA: TGTGCCAGCAGTAACCAGATCCACTACGAGCAGTACTTC. It codes for CASSNQIHYEQYF.

This chain connects TRBV9 to TRBJ2-5; 12 bases line up with TRBD1. The CDR3 has 18 amino acids. Germline CDR1 is SGDLS and CDR2 is YYNGEE. Trimming at V came to 7 bases and at J to 2 bases, leaving 15 bases not matched to a gene. The CDR3 DNA sequence: TGTGCCAGCTCCACCGGGACAGGGGGCCTAAAAGGGCAAGAGACCCAGTACTTC. It specifies CASSTGTGGLKGQETQYF.

With regard to this clone: One end of the junction is discordant with germline, which a read error may explain. This chain's CDR3 is CSAPGRDF. CDR3 bases: TGCAGTGCTCCGGGTAGGGACTTT. This chain connects TRBV20-1 to TRBJ1-1; no definite D call. Per the germline V gene, CDR1 is DFQATT and CDR2 is SNEGSKA (reference sequence). The CDR3 sequence is 8 residues long.